These 2 T cell receptor beta chains came from one sample sequenced in a study of blood T cell repertoires in COVID-19. Generated by immunoSEQ multiplex PCR, the TCRdb table keeps only in-frame clones and is missing some. The sample has 300,000 to 400,000 clones, around 90% seen once; the top ten hold 5% to 5.5%. Sequenced sample: PBMCs or T cells enriched from blood (not recorded which). These TCRs come from a man in his sixties who had recovered from COVID-19.

J is TRBJ2-7 and V is TRBV6-5; a possible D gene is TRBD2 (7 bases). V dropped 8 bases and J dropped 3 bases, with 17 bases sitting between them. From germline, CDR1 is MNHEY and CDR2 SVGAGI. This CDR3 is 14 amino acids long. The CDR3 reads CASGSGGAYYEQYF. The CDR3 nucleotides are TGTGCCAGCGGTTCGGGGGGCGCTTACTACGAGCAGTACTTC.

CDR3 sequence: CASSLASGGTDTQYF. The CDR3 region has the DNA TGTGCCAGCAGCTTAGCTAGCGGAGGGACAGATACGCAGTATTTT. The chain links TRBV7-2 to TRBJ2-3, with D perhaps TRBD2 (6 bases). CDR1 and CDR2 from the germline V gene are SGHTA and FQGNSA. The CDR3 is made up of 15 amino acids. Deletions cut 0 bases from V and 3 bases from J, with 10 bases between.